The rows below give T cell receptor beta chains drawn from one sample of a study of blood T cell repertoires in COVID-19. This table comes from immunoSEQ multiplex PCR, and its TCRdb copy is limited to in-frame clones, with some not included. The sample contains approximately 200,000 clones, 87% of which appear only once. Specimen: PBMCs or T cells enriched from blood (not recorded which). These receptor sequences come from a woman under 40 who had recovered from COVID-19. Each CDR3 is given without its conserved first and last residue.

CDR3aa: ASRRDRGETQY; j_gene: TRBJ2-5; v_gene: TRBV5-4
CDR3aa: ASSLEGGGQPQH; j_gene: TRBJ1-5; v_gene: TRBV5-1
CDR3aa: ASSRGQGEAF; j_gene: TRBJ1-1; v_gene: TRBV5-1
CDR3aa: ASPRLAGGDEQF; j_gene: TRBJ2-1; v_gene: TRBV6-4
CDR3aa: ASHRRADNYGYT; j_gene: TRBJ1-2; v_gene: TRBV6-5
CDR3aa: ASSEAGGADTQY; j_gene: TRBJ2-3; v_gene: TRBV6-1
CDR3aa: ASRDTGLSGNTIY; j_gene: TRBJ1-3; v_gene: TRBV11-2
CDR3aa: ASSQQGVYGYT; j_gene: TRBJ1-2; v_gene: TRBV5-4
CDR3aa: ASSSQGGGNTEAF; j_gene: TRBJ1-1; v_gene: TRBV7-9
CDR3aa: ASSLAAGEQF; j_gene: TRBJ2-1; v_gene: TRBV5-1
CDR3aa: ASSLARGRWVTEAF; j_gene: TRBJ1-1; v_gene: TRBV5-1
CDR3aa: ASSPTSGGLTDTQY; j_gene: TRBJ2-3; v_gene: TRBV9
CDR3aa: SAGHPNTEAF; j_gene: TRBJ1-1; v_gene: TRBV29-1
CDR3aa: ASSRRTGGFAEAF; j_gene: TRBJ1-1; v_gene: TRBV11-2
CDR3aa: ASSQAGRRGYGYT; j_gene: TRBJ1-2; v_gene: TRBV14
CDR3aa: ASFNRNYGYT; j_gene: TRBJ1-2; v_gene: TRBV6-5
CDR3aa: ASSLLQGEKLF; j_gene: TRBJ1-4; v_gene: TRBV12-3/TRBV12-4
CDR3aa: ASSPEGENEKLF; j_gene: TRBJ1-4; v_gene: TRBV18